These 26 T cell receptor beta chains came from one sample sequenced in a study of T cell responses to AZD1222 COVID-19 vaccine. Produced via immunoSEQ multiplex PCR; TCRdb's table is partial and in-frame only. The sample comprises about 92,000 clones, 70% to 90% of which are singletons, and around 1.6% rests with the top ten. Here the sequenced sample was peripheral blood, taken on day 0 of AZD1222 vaccination. The receptors derive from an adult in good health.

The genes are TRBV27 and TRBJ2-7; 11 nucleotides agree with TRBD2. Per germline, CDR1 MNHEY and CDR2 SMNVEV (reference sequence). This CDR3 has 15 residues. After removal of 3 bases from V and 7 bases from J, the junction contained 8 bases not matched to a gene. The CDR3 sequence: CASSFLAGGSGEQYF. The CDR3 coding sequence is TGTGCCAGCAGTTTCCTAGCGGGGGGCTCTGGTGAGCAGTACTTC.

The V gene is TRBV5-1, the J gene TRBJ2-7, with D tentatively TRBD1 (6 bases). The CDR3 is made up of 14 amino acids. Germline V gene lookup returns CDR1 SGHRS and CDR2 YFSETQ. Trimming removed 0 bases at V and 2 bases at J, with 9 bases between. CDR3 amino acids: CASSLVTGPYEQYF. The DNA for the CDR3 is TGCGCCAGCAGCTTGGTGACAGGACCCTACGAGCAGTACTTC.

This clone was seen a handful of times. Here the CDR3 reads CAWRGKNRNQPQHF. The DNA of the CDR3 is TGTGCCTGGAGAGGGAAGAACCGGAATCAGCCCCAGCATTTT. The chain uses TRBV30 and TRBJ1-5; no definite D call. The V end lost 3 bases, the J end lost 4 bases, and 13 bases lay between the germline ends. CDR1 and CDR2 from the germline V gene are GTSNPN and SVGIG (reference sequence). The CDR3 is 14 residues long.

The genes are TRBV18 and TRBJ2-6; D is unresolved. V was pared by 3 bases and J by 4 bases, with 7 bases between. The germline CDR1 and CDR2 sequences are KGHSH and LQKENI. The CDR3 has 14 amino acids. CDR3 DNA sequence: TGTGCCAGCTCACCGCAATCCGGGGCCAACGTCCTGACTTTC. Encoded protein: CASSPQSGANVLTF.

The J gene is TRBJ2-7, the V gene TRBV2; 10 nucleotides line up with TRBD1. This CDR3 region has 17 residues. Trimming cost V 7 bases and J 1 base; bases outside gene matches: 13. The germline V gene has CDR1 SNHLY and CDR2 FYNNEI. CDR3 nucleotides: TGTGCCAGCACCGGGACAGGGGTAGAAAGAAGATCCTACGAGCAGTACTTC. This sequence encodes CASTGTGVERRSYEQYF. The full variable domain, its missing parts supplied by reference TRBV2 and TRBJ2-7, is EPEVTQTPSHQVTQMGQEVILRCVPISNHLYFYWYRQILGQKVEFLVSFYNNEISEKSEIFDDQFSVERPDGSNFTLKIRSTKLEDSAMYFCASTGTGVERRSYEQYFGPGTRLTVT.

The chain is built from TRBV5-1 and TRBJ2-5, with 14 nucleotides matching TRBD2. V gave up 4 bases and J gave up 2 bases; unmatched junction bases: 13. Looked up from germline, CDR1 is SGHRS and CDR2 is YFSETQ. CDR3 size: 19 residues. The CDR3 nucleotides read TGCGCCAGCAGCGTGACCACCGGGACTAGCGGGGGAATTCAAGAGACCCAGTACTTC. Its translation: CASSVTTGTSGGIQETQYF. The variable domain in full, with the rest retrieved from reference TRBV5-1 and TRBJ2-5, is KAGVTQTPRYLIKTRGQQVTLSCSPISGHRSVSWYQQTPGQGLQFLFEYFSETQRNKGNFPGRFSGRQFSNSRSEMNVSTLELGDSALYLCASSVTTGTSGGIQETQYFGPGTRLLVL.

V gene TRBV24-1 combines with J gene TRBJ1-1; D not certain. Germline V gene sequence: CDR1 KGHDR, CDR2 SFDVKD. With 1 base removed from V and 0 bases from J, the gap between germline ends came to 2 bases. The length of the CDR3 is 13 residues. CDR3 in amino acids: CATSDFLNTEAFF. The CDR3 bases are TGTGCCACCAGTGATTTCCTGAACACTGAAGCTTTCTTT.

This sequence joins TRBV13 and TRBJ1-5; the D gene is possibly TRBD1 (5 bases). The CDR3 extends over 15 amino acids. Trimming cost V 0 bases and J 0 bases, with 6 bases left between them. CDR1 and CDR2 from the germline V gene are PRHDT and FYEKMQ (reference sequence). The CDR3 reads CASSLGGPSNQPQHF. The CDR3 nucleotides are TGTGCCAGCAGCTTAGGGGGACCTAGCAATCAGCCCCAGCATTTT.

The chain combines TRBV7-2 with TRBJ2-6; D might be TRBD1 (6 bases). The CDR3 sequence is 14 residues long. In germline, CDR1 is SGHTA, CDR2 FQGNSA. V was clipped by 5 bases and J by 3 bases, with 8 bases between them. The DNA of the CDR3 is TGTGCCAGCAGCACAGGGTATGGGGCCAACGTCCTGACTTTC. This codes for CASSTGYGANVLTF. Supplemented by reference TRBV7-2 and TRBJ2-6, the full variable domain reads GAGVSQSPSNKVTEKGKDVELRCDPISGHTALYWYRQSLGQGLEFLIYFQGNSAPDKSGLPSDRFSAERTGGSVSTLTIQRTQQEDSAVYLCASSTGYGANVLTFGAGSRLTVL.

The rearrangement joins TRBV2 to TRBJ2-7; 8 bases are shared with TRBD1. There are 12 residues in the CDR3. Germline lookup yields CDR1 SNHLY and CDR2 FYNNEI. J was trimmed by 4 bases and V by 10 bases; bases with no gene match: 6. The CDR3: CAITDRDYEQYF. CDR3 sequence (DNA): TGTGCCATTACGGACAGGGATTACGAGCAGTACTTC.

This chain uses TRBV29-1 with TRBJ1-1; D may be TRBD1 (5 bases). Trimming shortened V by 5 bases and J by 1 base, and 14 bases separated the two germline ends. The CDR3 extends over 14 amino acids. Germline V lookup: CDR1 SQVTM, CDR2 ANQGSEA. CDR3 sequence (DNA): TGCAGCGTTTCTAAGGGCAGGGAGAACACTGAAGCTTTCTTT. Its protein product is CSVSKGRENTEAFF. Drawing the rest from reference TRBV29-1 and TRBJ1-1, the complete variable domain is SAVISQKPSRDICQRGTSLTIQCQVDSQVTMMFWYRQQPGQSLTLIATANQGSEATYESGFVIDKFPISRPNLTFSTLTVSNMSPEDSSIYLCSVSKGRENTEAFFGQGTRLTVV.

J is TRBJ1-1 and V is TRBV10-2; tentative D call: TRBD1 (6 bases). This CDR3 spans 12 amino acids. Germline CDR1 is WSHSY and CDR2 is SAAADI. Trimming pared 6 bases from V and 7 bases from J, leaving 12 bases between. CDR3 protein: CASRGARGEAFF. CDR3 sequence (DNA): TGCGCCAGCAGGGGAGCCAGGGGTGAAGCTTTCTTT.

The chain employs TRBV23-1 and TRBJ2-7; the D gene could be TRBD1 or TRBD2 (6 bases each). TRBV23-1 is annotated as an ORF whose role is uncertain. CDR3 length equals 13 residues. CDR3 sequence: CASSQPPGAGLSV. The CDR3 DNA follows: TGCGCCAGCAGTCAACCCCCGGGGGCAGGGTTATCGGTC.

The CDR3 DNA is TGTGCCAGCAGTTTAGGGACTAGCGGTACCTACGAGCAGTACTTC. Translated: CASSLGTSGTYEQYF. The chain employs TRBV27 and TRBJ2-7, with 11 bases matching TRBD2. Trimming removed 2 bases from V and 2 bases from J; junction bases left unmatched: 2. The CDR3 runs to 15 residues. CDR1 is MNHEY, CDR2 SMNVEV, per germline (reference sequence).

The chain joins TRBV7-9 to TRBJ1-1; 7 nucleotides agree with TRBD1. Germline V lookup: CDR1 SEHNR, CDR2 FQNEAQ (reference sequence). V trimming: 4 bases; J trimming: 1 base; junction bases outside the gene matches: 6. The CDR3 is made up of 15 amino acids. The CDR3 DNA reads TGTGCCAGCAGCTCGCGGGACAGTGAGAACACTGAAGCTTTCTTT. Translation: CASSSRDSENTEAFF.

The chain carries TRBV23-1 and TRBJ2-5, with 8 bases that match TRBD1. TRBV23-1 is an ORF for which the function is uncertain. V lost 0 bases, J lost 8 bases, and 2 bases stayed unmatched. The CDR3 has 13 residues. CDR3 protein: CASSQSTGATQYF. The CDR3 DNA sequence: TGCGCCAGCAGTCAATCGACAGGGGCAACCCAGTACTTC.

V gene TRBV30 combines with J gene TRBJ1-1, with D uncertain. V was cut by 2 bases and J by 1 base, with 11 bases left in between. The V gene's germline CDR1 is GTSNPN and CDR2 SVGIG (reference sequence). This CDR3 is built from 14 residues. The CDR3 region is CAWSRRDGNTEAFF. In DNA form, the CDR3 reads TGTGCCTGGAGTAGGAGAGACGGGAACACTGAAGCTTTCTTT.

The chain recombines TRBV19 with TRBJ1-1; TRBD1 is a possible D gene (6 bases). CDR3 length: 15 amino acids. Looked up from germline, CDR1 is LNHDA and CDR2 is SQIVND (reference sequence). The germline V and J ends were trimmed by 2 bases and 2 bases, with 12 bases remaining between them. Written as DNA, the CDR3 is TGTGCCAGTAGTATAACCCCAGGGGCCAACACTGAAGCTTTCTTT. Protein sequence: CASSITPGANTEAFF.

CDR3 residues: CASRGLGNQPQHF. The CDR3 coding sequence is TGTGCCAGCAGGGGATTGGGCAATCAGCCCCAGCATTTT. V gene TRBV27 combines with J gene TRBJ1-5; D unclear. The CDR3 has 13 amino acids. CDR1 and CDR2 from the germline V gene are MNHEY and SMNVEV (reference sequence). Trimming removed 6 bases at V and 2 bases at J, with 8 bases between.

This clone was detected once. The V call is TRBV3-1 (or the pseudogene TRBV3-2), the J call TRBJ1-6; D remains ambiguous. Per the germline V gene, CDR1 is LGHDT and CDR2 is YNNKEL (reference sequence). The CDR3 runs to 14 residues. Trimming stripped 4 bases from V and 13 bases from J, with 17 bases between. The CDR3 loop is CASSLTGGWSPLHF. CDR3 nucleotides: TGTGCCAGCAGCCTGACCGGAGGCTGGTCGCCCCTCCACTTT.

CDR3 nucleotide sequence: TGTGCCAGCAGCCAAGGACGGACGCCTAGCACAGATACGCAGTATTTT. Its translation is CASSQGRTPSTDTQYF. The V call is TRBV11-3, the J call TRBJ2-3, with unresolved D. The CDR3 has 16 residues. Between the trimmed V and J ends, which lost 5 bases and 0 bases, there was a span of 15 bases. The V gene's germline CDR1 is SGHNT and CDR2 YENEEA. Filled out from reference TRBV11-3 and TRBJ2-3, the complete variable domain reads EAGVVQSPRYKIIEKKQPVAFWCNPISGHNTLYWYLQNLGQGPELLIRYENEEAVDDSQLPKDRFSAERLKGVDSTLKIQPAELGDSAVYLCASSQGRTPSTDTQYFGPGTRLTVL.

The rearrangement joins TRBV5-4 to TRBJ1-1, with D possibly being TRBD1 (5 bases). Germline V gene sequence: CDR1 SGHNT, CDR2 YYREEE (reference sequence). This CDR3 contains 14 residues. Trimming removed 0 bases from V and 8 bases from J, with 14 bases in between. The CDR3 bases are TGTGCCAGCAGCTTGGCCGGGGGGAGGATGGAAGCTTTCTTT. Its translation is CASSLAGGRMEAFF.

The rearrangement joins TRBV19 to TRBJ2-6; D is unclear. Between the trimmed V and J ends, which lost 5 bases and 2 bases, there was a span of 7 bases. The CDR3 contains 14 residues. Germline-derived CDR1 and CDR2 are LNHDA and SQIVND (reference sequence). CDR3 protein: CASSLSTGANVLTF. The CDR3 DNA follows: TGTGCCAGTAGTCTGTCTACTGGGGCCAACGTCCTGACTTTC.

CDR3 residues: CASSPPGASTDTQYF. The DNA of the CDR3 is TGTGCCAGCAGCCCACCAGGGGCGAGCACAGATACGCAGTATTTT. The chain combines TRBV7-9 with TRBJ2-3, with D possibly TRBD1 on 6 matching bases. Germline values: CDR1 SEHNR, CDR2 FQNEAQ (reference sequence). The CDR3 length is 15 residues. The ends were cut back, 5 bases at V and 0 bases at J, with 12 bases in the middle.

V usage is TRBV5-1 and J usage is TRBJ1-4; D is perhaps TRBD1 (5 bases). Germline V CDR1 and CDR2: SGHRS, YFSETQ. V dropped 3 bases and J dropped 8 bases, with 17 bases sitting between them. The CDR3 is 15 residues long. CDR3 amino acids: CASSSVGQWGEKLFF. The CDR3, as DNA: TGCGCCAGCAGCTCGGTGGGGCAGTGGGGAGAAAAACTGTTTTTT.

The chain joins TRBV6-5 to TRBJ1-1, with 9 bases matching TRBD1. The V segment lost 6 bases and the J segment 1 base; nucleotides outside the gene matches: 3. The CDR3 totals 14 residues. Germline-derived CDR1 and CDR2 are MNHEY and SVGAGI. Here the CDR3 reads CASRGQGRNTEAFF. CDR3 nucleotides: TGTGCCAGCAGGGGACAGGGAAGGAACACTGAAGCTTTCTTT.